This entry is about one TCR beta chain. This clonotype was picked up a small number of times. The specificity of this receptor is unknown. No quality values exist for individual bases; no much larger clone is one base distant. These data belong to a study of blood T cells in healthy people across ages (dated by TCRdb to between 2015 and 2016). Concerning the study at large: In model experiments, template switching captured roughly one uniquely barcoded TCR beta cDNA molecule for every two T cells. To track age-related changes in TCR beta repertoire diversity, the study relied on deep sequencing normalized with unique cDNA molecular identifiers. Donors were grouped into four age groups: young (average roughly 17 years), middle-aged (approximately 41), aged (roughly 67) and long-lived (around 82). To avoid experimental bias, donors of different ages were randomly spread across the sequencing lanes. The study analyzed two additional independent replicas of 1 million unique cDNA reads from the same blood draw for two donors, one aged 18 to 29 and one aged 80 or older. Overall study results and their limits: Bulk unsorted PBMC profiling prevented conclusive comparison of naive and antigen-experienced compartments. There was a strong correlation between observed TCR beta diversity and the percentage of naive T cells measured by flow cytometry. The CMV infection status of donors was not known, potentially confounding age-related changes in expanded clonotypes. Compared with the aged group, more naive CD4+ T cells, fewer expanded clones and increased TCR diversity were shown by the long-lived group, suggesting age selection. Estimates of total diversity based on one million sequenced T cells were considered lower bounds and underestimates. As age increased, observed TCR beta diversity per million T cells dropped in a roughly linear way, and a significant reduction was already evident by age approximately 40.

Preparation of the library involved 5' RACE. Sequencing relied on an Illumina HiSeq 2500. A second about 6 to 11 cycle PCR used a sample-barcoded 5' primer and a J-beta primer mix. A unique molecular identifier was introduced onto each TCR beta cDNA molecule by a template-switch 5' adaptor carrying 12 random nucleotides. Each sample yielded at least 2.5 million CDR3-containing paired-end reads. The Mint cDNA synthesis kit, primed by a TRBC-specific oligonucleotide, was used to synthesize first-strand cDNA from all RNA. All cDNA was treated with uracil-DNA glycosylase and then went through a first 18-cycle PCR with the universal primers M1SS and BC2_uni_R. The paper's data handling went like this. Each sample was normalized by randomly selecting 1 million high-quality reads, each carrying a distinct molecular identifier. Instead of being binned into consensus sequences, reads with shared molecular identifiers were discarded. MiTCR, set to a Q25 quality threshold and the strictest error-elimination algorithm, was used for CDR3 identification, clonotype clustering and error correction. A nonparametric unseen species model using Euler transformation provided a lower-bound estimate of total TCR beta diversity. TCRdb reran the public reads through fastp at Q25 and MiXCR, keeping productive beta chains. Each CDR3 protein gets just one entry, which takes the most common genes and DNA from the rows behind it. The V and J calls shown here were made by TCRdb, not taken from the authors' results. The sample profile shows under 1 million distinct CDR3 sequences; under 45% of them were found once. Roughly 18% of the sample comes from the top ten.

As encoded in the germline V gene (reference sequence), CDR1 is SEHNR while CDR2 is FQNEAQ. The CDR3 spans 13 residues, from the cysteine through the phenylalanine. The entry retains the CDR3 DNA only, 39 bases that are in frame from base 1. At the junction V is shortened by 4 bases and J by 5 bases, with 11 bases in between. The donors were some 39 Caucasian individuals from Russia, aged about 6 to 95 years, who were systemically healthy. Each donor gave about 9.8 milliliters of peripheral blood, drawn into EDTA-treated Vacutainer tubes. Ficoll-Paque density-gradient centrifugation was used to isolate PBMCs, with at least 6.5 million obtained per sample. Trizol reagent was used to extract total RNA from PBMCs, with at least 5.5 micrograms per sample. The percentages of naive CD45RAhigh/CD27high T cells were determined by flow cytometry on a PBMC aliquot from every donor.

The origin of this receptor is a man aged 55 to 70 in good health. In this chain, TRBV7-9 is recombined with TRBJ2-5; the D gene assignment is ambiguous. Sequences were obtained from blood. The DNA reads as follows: TGTGCCAGCAGCTCTACTCGGGCGGAGACCCAGTACTTC. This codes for CASSSTRAETQYF.